These 18 T cell receptor beta chains originate from one sample sequenced in a study of metastatic and nonmetastatic thyroid tumors. Every patient was untreated before thyroid surgery. TCRdb re-called clones from the PCR reads using MiXCR. The table includes approximately 60,000 clones, less than 30% detected once. The material sequenced was blood. The receptors originated from a female donor with papillary thyroid cancer or a benign thyroid nodule (not recorded which). Some clones in this sample may be carry-over from other donors' samples.

This clone has just a few counts. This sequence joins TRBV28 and TRBJ2-1, with D uncertain. CDR1 MDHEN and CDR2 SYDVKM come from the germline V gene. Trimming stripped 2 bases from V and 7 bases from J, with 9 bases between. The CDR3 has 13 amino acids. In DNA form, the CDR3 reads TGTGCCAGCAGTTTAAATTTTGGGAATGAGCAGTTCTTC. Amino acid sequence: CASSLNFGNEQFF.

This clone was seen only a few times. The V and J genes are TRBV27 and TRBJ1-6; a possible D gene is TRBD1 (6 bases). V lost 3 bases and J 10 bases, leaving 13 bases between the germline ends. The CDR3 is made up of 14 amino acids. The V gene's germline CDR1 is MNHEY and CDR2 SMNVEV (reference sequence). The CDR3 nucleotides are TGTGCCAGCAGTTTTACGGACAGTCGGTCACCCCTCCACTTT. Protein: CASSFTDSRSPLHF.

This chain connects TRBV27 to TRBJ2-1; D not certain. The CDR3 extends over 12 amino acids. Trimming took 6 bases from V and 5 from J, leaving 8 bases between them. Looked up from germline, CDR1 is MNHEY and CDR2 is SMNVEV (reference sequence). The CDR3 nucleotides read TGTGCCAGCAGGGAAACAGACAATGAGCAGTTCTTC. Translation: CASRETDNEQFF.

The chain recombines TRBV20-1 with TRBJ1-6; D unclear. The CDR3 totals 16 residues. With 0 bases removed from V and 0 bases from J, the gap between germline ends came to 9 bases. Germline values: CDR1 DFQATT, CDR2 SNEGSKA (reference sequence). The CDR3 protein is CSARDGSSSYNSPLHF. The CDR3 DNA reads as TGCAGTGCTAGAGACGGGTCGAGCTCCTATAATTCACCCCTCCACTTT.

The chain carries TRBV6-5 and TRBJ1-3; no reliable D call. V gave up 0 bases and J gave up 0 bases, with 9 bases separating them. Germline V gene lookup returns CDR1 MNHEY and CDR2 SVGAGI. This CDR3 has 16 residues. The CDR3 spells CASSYSRAPSGNTIYF. CDR3 nucleotide sequence: TGTGCCAGCAGTTACTCGAGGGCACCCTCTGGAAACACCATATATTTT.

This clone was detected a few times. The chain has TRBV6-1 and TRBJ2-6; TRBD1 aligns across 10 bases. V was pared by 7 bases and J by 2 bases, with 5 bases of the junction left unmatched. The CDR3 contains 16 residues. Germline V lookup: CDR1 MNHNS, CDR2 SASEGT. The CDR3 loop reads CASKKTGGTGANVLTF. The CDR3 nucleotides read TGTGCCAGCAAAAAGACAGGGGGCACTGGGGCCAACGTCCTGACTTTC.

This clone was picked up a small number of times. As DNA, the CDR3 is TGTGCCAGCGGAGTAGGTCAGCCCCAGCATTTT. It specifies CASGVGQPQHF. This chain joins TRBV7-3 and TRBJ1-5; D unresolved. Per the germline V gene, CDR1 is SGHTA and CDR2 is FQGTGA. V was shortened by 8 bases and J by 6 bases, with 8 bases between the two germline ends. This CDR3 is built from 11 residues.

This clone was detected a few times. The genes are TRBV20-1 and TRBJ1-5; 7 nucleotides agree with TRBD1. The germline CDR1 and CDR2 sequences are DFQATT and SNEGSKA (reference sequence). CDR3 length: 15 residues. Germline trimming cut 2 bases from V and 4 bases from J; bases unmatched to any gene: 8. The DNA for the CDR3 is TGCAGTGCTAGACCATCCGACAGGGATAATCAGCCCCAGCATTTT. Protein: CSARPSDRDNQPQHF.

J is TRBJ2-3 and V is TRBV30, with D perhaps matching TRBD1 (6 bases). CDR1 is GTSNPN and CDR2 is SVGIG in the germline V gene (reference sequence). This CDR3 has 14 residues. Trimming removed 2 bases from V and 6 bases from J, with 15 bases in between. The CDR3 sequence is CAWSRTAVGDTQYF. Here the CDR3 DNA reads TGTGCCTGGAGTAGGACAGCGGTCGGGGATACGCAGTATTTT.

As for this clone: No conserved phenylalanine or tryptophan is present at the end of the CDR3, so a read error is the likely explanation. The chain joins TRBV30 to TRBJ2-6, with D hard to call. The V end lost 5 bases, the J end lost 0 bases, and 5 bases lay between the germline ends. The CDR3 length is 13 residues. The V gene's germline CDR1 is GTSNPN and CDR2 SVGIG (reference sequence). CDR3 loop: CAWSHSGANVLTS. The CDR3 bases are TGTGCCTGGTCCCACTCTGGGGCCAACGTCCTGACTTCC.

In this sample, this clone turned up many times. CDR3 amino acids: CASSYNLRLGKDQETQYF. DNA of the CDR3: TGTGCCAGCAGTTATAACCTACGACTAGGGAAGGATCAAGAGACCCAGTACTTC. This rearrangement joins TRBV6-2 or TRBV6-3 to TRBJ2-5, with D tentatively TRBD2 (6 bases). Trimming cost V 3 bases and J 2 bases, with 22 bases left between them. This CDR3 comprises 18 residues. CDR1 and CDR2 from the germline V gene are MNHEY and SVGEGT.

CDR3 DNA: TGCGCCAGCAGCCAAGAGTGGGGACCTTCTGGAAACACCATATATTTT. Translating it yields CASSQEWGPSGNTIYF. The chain joins TRBV4-1 to TRBJ1-3; tentatively, D is TRBD1 (5 bases). Per germline, CDR1 MGHRA and CDR2 YSYEKL. V shed 0 bases and J shed 1 base, with 10 bases lying between them. The CDR3 contains 16 residues.

This clone came up a few times. The chain uses TRBV10-3 and TRBJ1-5, with D unclear. Germline CDR1 and CDR2: ENHRY and SYGVKD. The CDR3 runs 12 residues. Trimming pared 3 bases from V and 1 base from J, leaving 1 base between. CDR3 sequence reads: CAISDSNQPQHF. CDR3 DNA sequence: TGTGCCATCAGTGACAGCAATCAGCCCCAGCATTTT.

The CDR3 bases are TGCAGCGTTGAACAGTCCTCAGGGACTGAAGCTTTCTTT. It codes for CSVEQSSGTEAFF. This chain links TRBV29-1 with TRBJ1-1; D is possibly TRBD1 (5 bases). The germline V and J ends were trimmed by 2 bases and 5 bases, with 12 bases remaining between them. The germline CDR1 and CDR2 sequences are SQVTM and ANQGSEA. The CDR3 has 13 residues.

This chain joins TRBV9 and TRBJ2-7, with 14 bases identical to TRBD2. V trimming: 4 bases; J trimming: 0 bases; junction bases outside the gene matches: 9. CDR3 length equals 18 residues. Germline-derived CDR1 and CDR2 are SGDLS and YYNGEE. The CDR3 DNA reads as TGTGCCAGCAGCCGGACTAGCGGGAGGTCCCCGAGCTCCTACGAGCAGTACTTC. This encodes CASSRTSGRSPSSYEQYF.

This clone was detected many times. The rearrangement links TRBV20-1 to TRBJ1-1; D ambiguous. The V gene's germline CDR1 is DFQATT and CDR2 SNEGSKA (reference sequence). V shed 6 bases and J shed 1 base, with 15 bases lying between them. This CDR3 has 14 amino acids. CDR3 sequence (DNA): TGCAGTGCCTCAGAGTCCACGGGGAACACTGAAGCTTTCTTT. This codes for CSASESTGNTEAFF.

In this sample, this clone turned up a few times. The chain recombines TRBV6-7 with TRBJ2-7; D is uncertain. TRBV6-7 carries the ORF label, with uncertain function. V was cut by 2 bases and J by 9 bases, with 8 bases left in between. CDR3 length: 11 residues. This CDR3 reads CASSYRKGQYF. The CDR3 DNA reads as TGTGCCAGCAGTTACAGGAAGGGGCAGTACTTC.

This clone came up many times. The chain employs TRBV25-1 and TRBJ1-4; TRBD1 is a possible D gene (6 bases). The germline gives CDR1 MGHDK, CDR2 SYGVNS. The CDR3 runs to 15 residues. Deletions cut 2 bases from V and 5 bases from J, with 12 bases between. The CDR3 is CASSEGGQGNEKLFF. The CDR3, as DNA: TGTGCCAGCAGTGAAGGGGGCCAGGGGAATGAAAAACTGTTTTTT.